This passage covers 5 T cell receptor beta chains from one sample sequenced in a study of T-cell memory formation after mild COVID-19. TCRdb re-analysed the 5' RACE reads in MiXCR, keeping a single row per CDR3 protein. This table holds about 340,000 distinct CDR3 sequences, roughly 21% found once. Sequencing was carried out using PBMCs or a T cell subset sorted from them (not recorded which). These receptors came from an adult woman who had mild COVID-19 (a few samples of this study predate the infection). Cell type and time point are not known.

This clonotype has just a few counts. The V gene is TRBV4-2, the J gene TRBJ2-7, with D tentatively TRBD1 (7 bases). V lost 0 bases to trimming and J lost 6 bases, with 18 bases between them. The CDR3 runs to 16 residues. Germline CDR1 is LGHNA and CDR2 is YNFKEQ. The CDR3 loop reads CASSQDRQGMEGEQYF. The CDR3 DNA reads TGTGCCAGCAGCCAAGATAGACAGGGCATGGAGGGCGAGCAGTACTTC.

This clonotype turned up a few times. This chain uses TRBV7-2 with TRBJ2-7; 8 bases match TRBD2. J gave up 3 bases and V 5 bases, and 3 bases lay outside the gene matches. This CDR3 region has 13 residues. Germline V CDR1 and CDR2: SGHTA, FQGNSA. The CDR3 sequence: CASSTRGGYEQYF. The CDR3 DNA reads TGTGCCAGCAGCACCCGGGGGGGCTACGAGCAGTACTTC.

The chain links TRBV7-9 to TRBJ1-1; tentatively, D is TRBD1 (5 bases). The CDR3 spans 14 residues. CDR1 is SEHNR and CDR2 is FQNEAQ in the germline V gene (reference sequence). Trimming took 5 bases from V and 2 from J, leaving 12 bases between them. Here the CDR3 reads CASSVGPANTEAFF. DNA for the CDR3: TGTGCCAGCAGCGTGGGACCGGCAAACACTGAAGCTTTCTTT. Full variable domain (rest looked up from reference TRBV7-9 and TRBJ1-1): DTGVSQNPRHKITKRGQNVTFRCDPISEHNRLYWYRQTLGQGPEFLTYFQNEAQLEKSRLLSDRFSAERPKGSFSTLEIQRTEQGDSAMYLCASSVGPANTEAFFGQGTRLTVV.

A few counts support this clonotype. V and J are TRBV7-6 and TRBJ2-5; TRBD2 agrees at 10 bases. The CDR3 covers 14 residues. V dropped 5 bases and J dropped 5; count of bases not matched to a gene: 5. Germline V gene data show CDR1 as SGHVS and CDR2 as FNYEAQ. The CDR3 loop is CASSGSGGRETQYF. The CDR3 nucleotides are TGTGCCAGCAGCGGTAGCGGGGGGAGGGAGACCCAGTACTTC.

Only a few counts were recorded for this clonotype. The chain couples TRBV7-2 to TRBJ2-5; TRBD1 agrees at 7 bases. Germline V gives CDR1 SGHTA, CDR2 FQGNSA. The CDR3 consists of 14 residues. The V and J ends lost 6 bases and 5 bases, in that order; junction bases with no gene match: 9. The CDR3 coding sequence is TGTGCCAGCAGACCTACAGGGGCGAGGGAGACCCAGTACTTC. As protein: CASRPTGARETQYF.